Sequencing of this TCR beta chain was carried out in a study of T cell changes during pregnancy in multiple sclerosis. Sequenced by immunoSEQ multiplex PCR; TCRdb stores in-frame clones only, minus some. The sample contains about 57,000 clones, about 91% of which appear only once. There are 14 residues in the CDR3. V dropped 2 bases and J dropped 3 bases, with 10 bases sitting between them. Germline V lookup: CDR1 SEHNR, CDR2 FQNEAQ (reference sequence). The receptor was derived from a female donor with multiple sclerosis, enrolled in a pregnancy study. Source: CD4+ T cells from peripheral blood mononuclear cells, taken in the second trimester of pregnancy. The rearrangement uses TRBV7-9 and TRBJ1-2, with unresolved D. This chain's CDR3 is CASSLSPGYYGYTF. The CDR3 nucleotides are TGTGCCAGCAGCTTATCCCCAGGTTACTATGGCTACACCTTC.